This T cell receptor (beta chain) was obtained from a study of metastatic and nonmetastatic thyroid tumors. Turning to the study itself: A comparison of repertoires was made across blood and tumor or nodule tissue from malignant and benign thyroid patients.

Under the authors' procedure: Building a distant-metastasis classifier for papillary thyroid cancer drew on CDR3 differences across clinicopathological groups. Via MiXCR, TCRdb re-called the PCR reads. TCRdb's processing, not the authors' own work, is the source of the V and J calls. The sample includes around 18,000 clones, around 33% seen only once; the top ten take roughly 13%. This clone was counted at least ten times. Its matching antigen is unknown. Germline CDR1 is SNHLY and CDR2 is FYNNEI. The V end lost 3 bases, the J end lost 15 bases, and 12 bases lay between the germline ends. This CDR3 contains 11 residues. Overall study results and limits: Significantly higher TCR beta diversity was reportedly seen in malignant thyroid tumors than benign nodules, in blood and tumor.

Among the patients, none had received any treatment before thyroid surgery. The clonotype was recovered from a male donor with papillary thyroid cancer or a benign thyroid nodule (not recorded which). Some clones in this sample may be carry-over from other donors' samples. This chain connects TRBV2 to TRBJ2-1, with D unclear. Sequenced: tumor tissue. The CDR3 nucleotides read TGTGCCAGCAGTGACCGTGGGCCCTGGTTCTTC. As protein: CASSDRGPWFF.